The 13 T cell receptor beta chains given below trace back to one sample, sequenced in a study of blood T cell repertoires in COVID-19. Profiled with immunoSEQ multiplex PCR; TCRdb holds only in-frame clones, not every one. The data contain some 120,000 clones, more than 85% of them singletons. Sequenced sample: peripheral blood. Receptors were obtained from a man in his fifties with COVID-19, enrolled during active disease.

The rearrangement links TRBV20-1 to TRBJ2-1; 7 nucleotides align to TRBD1. This CDR3 is 11 amino acids long. Germline V gives CDR1 DFQATT, CDR2 SNEGSKA (reference sequence). J lost 9 bases, V lost 5 bases, and 4 bases had no gene match. The CDR3 region is CSAGDSFEQFF. In DNA, the CDR3 is TGCAGTGCTGGGGACAGCTTTGAGCAGTTCTTC.

This clone showed up just once. DNA of the CDR3: TGTGCCAGCAGTTACAGGGGGCTGGGCACTGAAGCTTTCTTT. Its protein is CASSYRGLGTEAFF. This chain connects TRBV6-5 to TRBJ1-1; 7 bases map to TRBD1. This CDR3 has 14 residues. The V gene end was trimmed by 2 bases and the J gene end by 4 bases; junction bases not matched to a gene: 4. Germline-derived CDR1 and CDR2 are MNHEY and SVGAGI.

This clone was detected only once. V gene TRBV11-2 combines with J gene TRBJ2-7; 7 bases agree with TRBD1. The CDR3 loop spans 15 amino acids. Germline V gives CDR1 SGHAT, CDR2 FQNNGV. Trimming took 1 base from V and 1 from J; bases not matched to a gene: 4. In DNA, the CDR3 is TGTGCCAGCAGCTTAGGAGGGGGCCTTTCCTACGAGCAGTACTTC. Translating gives CASSLGGGLSYEQYF.

The CDR3 protein is CASSVQGLGQPQHF. The DNA for the CDR3 is TGTGCCAGCAGTGTACAGGGGCTAGGGCAGCCCCAGCATTTT. The V gene is TRBV27, the J gene TRBJ1-5, with 7 nucleotides matching TRBD1. With V trimmed by 5 bases and J by 7 bases, 8 bases remained unmatched. Per the germline V gene, CDR1 is MNHEY and CDR2 is SMNVEV (reference sequence). The CDR3 totals 14 residues.

V and J are TRBV11-2 and TRBJ1-5; D gene unclear. The CDR3 has 13 residues. Germline V lookup: CDR1 SGHAT, CDR2 FQNNGV. V was pared by 2 bases and J by 7 bases, with 9 bases between. The CDR3, as DNA: TGTGCCAGCAGCTTAAACGAGTACCAGCCCCAGCATTTT. Its protein is CASSLNEYQPQHF.

The V call is TRBV9, the J call TRBJ1-2; TRBD1 matches 7 bases. J lost 4 bases, V lost 4 bases, and 7 bases had no gene match. The germline gives CDR1 SGDLS, CDR2 YYNGEE. CDR3 length: 14 amino acids. CDR3 protein: CASSPTGAGYGYTF. CDR3 sequence (DNA): TGTGCCAGCAGCCCCACAGGGGCAGGCTATGGCTACACCTTC.

In DNA form, the CDR3 reads TGTGCCAGCAAGTGGCGGAACCGACTCTACAATGAGCAGTTCTTC. As protein: CASKWRNRLYNEQFF. J is TRBJ2-1 and V is TRBV28, with D unclear. CDR3 length: 15 residues. With 7 bases removed from V and 3 bases from J, the gap between germline ends came to 16 bases. Germline V gene lookup returns CDR1 MDHEN and CDR2 SYDVKM.

This clone has a handful of counts. This chain joins TRBV28 and TRBJ1-6, with a possible D match to TRBD1 (5 bases). CDR1 and CDR2 from the germline V gene are MDHEN and SYDVKM. The CDR3 length is 14 residues. The germline V and J ends were trimmed by 4 bases and 10 bases, with 14 bases remaining between them. CDR3 nucleotides: TGTGCCAGCAGTTCCCCCAATGGGGCCTCACCCCTCCACTTT. This gives the protein CASSSPNGASPLHF. The complete variable domain, with remaining parts taken from reference TRBV28 and TRBJ1-6, reads DVKVTQSSRYLVKRTGEKVFLECVQDMDHENMFWYRQDPGLGLRLIYFSYDVKMKEKGDIPEGYSVSREKKERFSLILESASTNQTSMYLCASSSPNGASPLHFGNGTRLTVT.

The chain is built from TRBV28 and TRBJ2-2, with 9 bases fitting TRBD1. The germline V gene has CDR1 MDHEN and CDR2 SYDVKM. The V segment lost 5 bases and the J segment 5 bases; nucleotides outside the gene matches: 6. The CDR3 totals 15 residues. Here the CDR3 DNA reads TGTGCCAGCAGTGAAACAGGGGGCTGGACCGGGGAGCTGTTTTTT. It translates to CASSETGGWTGELFF.

This chain uses TRBV5-1 with TRBJ2-1, with 7 bases identical to TRBD2. J was trimmed by 1 base and V by 0 bases; bases with no gene match: 7. CDR1 is SGHRS, CDR2 YFSETQ, per germline. The CDR3 runs to 17 residues. The chain's CDR3 is CASSLAGPGRSYNEQFF. The CDR3 coding sequence is TGCGCCAGCAGCTTGGCCGGCCCCGGGAGGTCCTACAATGAGCAGTTCTTC.

The chain combines TRBV7-3 with TRBJ2-5; 8 bases line up with TRBD2. The CDR3 spans 14 residues. With 3 bases clipped from V and 7 bases from J, the junction kept 7 bases outside the gene matches. Per the germline V gene, CDR1 is SGHTA and CDR2 is FQGTGA. CDR3 sequence reads: CASSLTGTRSTQYF. Written as DNA, the CDR3 is TGTGCCAGCAGCTTGACCGGGACTAGATCGACCCAGTACTTC. Full variable domain (rest looked up from reference TRBV7-3 and TRBJ2-5): GAGVSQTPSNKVTEKGKYVELRCDPISGHTALYWYRQSLGQGPEFLIYFQGTGAADDSGLPNDRFFAVRPEGSVSTLKIQRTERGDSAVYLCASSLTGTRSTQYFGPGTRLLVL.

This sequence joins TRBV5-1 and TRBJ1-5, with 7 nucleotides matching TRBD1. The junction had 8 bases not matched to a gene; V was cut back by 5 bases and J by 3 bases. Germline values: CDR1 SGHRS, CDR2 YFSETQ. This CDR3 comprises 15 residues. CDR3 coding DNA: TGCGCCAGCAGTCCATATACAGGGGTCAATCAGCCCCAGCATTTT. Protein: CASSPYTGVNQPQHF.

The CDR3 sequence is CASSRQGYGYTF. Written as DNA, the CDR3 is TGTGCCAGCAGTCGGCAGGGATATGGCTACACCTTC. The chain is built from TRBV28 and TRBJ1-2, with a tentative D call TRBD1 (5 bases). V was pared by 5 bases and J by 5 bases, with 9 bases between. Germline CDR1 reads MDHEN; CDR2 reads SYDVKM. This CDR3 is built from 12 residues.